This T cell receptor beta chain was documented in a study of Ad26.COV2.S vaccination and SARS-CoV-2 variants. At the level of the study: Ad26.COV2.S shots went into the muscle once or twice, 56 days apart. Overall study findings and caveats: Recipients given vaccine exceeded placebo recipients in spike-specific TCR breadth.

Sequencing was performed with immunoSEQ multiplex PCR; in TCRdb, only in-frame clones are kept and a portion is missing. The sample consists of more than 300,000 clones, over 80% of them appearing once. In regard to this clone: Its antigen is unknown.

Treatment described: around 19 received Ad26.COV2.S at low or high dose, single or two shots; 5 received placebo; per-sample allocation not given. The investigators took samples on day 63 after the first vaccine or placebo injection. The CDR3 has 13 amino acids. The V gene lost 8 bases and the J gene lost 5 bases, with 13 bases spanning the gap. The germline V gene has CDR1 KGHDR and CDR2 SFDVKD. This TCR was recovered from a person between 18 and 65 years old who received the Ad26.COV2.S COVID-19 vaccine or a placebo. Sequenced material: peripheral blood, taken in a trial of Ad26.COV2.S vaccine versus placebo. This rearrangement joins TRBV24-1 to TRBJ2-3, with no clear D. The CDR3 DNA sequence: TGTGCCACCATAGGATCAGAGAGAGATACGCAGTATTTT. It encodes CATIGSERDTQYF.